Following are 26 T cell receptor beta chains from one sample sequenced in a study of T cell responses to AZD1222 COVID-19 vaccine. The protocol was immunoSEQ multiplex PCR, while the TCRdb copy is restricted to in-frame clones and leaves out a portion. The sample has 150,000 or so clones, approximately 90% seen once; the top ten hold 1.1% to 1.5%. The input for sequencing was peripheral blood, taken on day 0 of AZD1222 vaccination. These receptors came from an adult in good health.

V is TRBV5-1 and J is TRBJ1-1; 7 nucleotides agree with TRBD1. V shed 1 base and J 0 bases; nucleotides not matched to a gene: 0. CDR3 length: 14 residues. Germline V gives CDR1 SGHRS, CDR2 YFSETQ. The CDR3 sequence: CASSLTGVNTEAFF. As DNA, the CDR3 is TGCGCCAGCAGCTTGACAGGGGTGAACACTGAAGCTTTCTTT.

This sequence joins TRBV6-5 and TRBJ2-1, with TRBD1 identical over 10 bases. CDR1 and CDR2 (germline): MNHEY, SVGAGI. The J segment lost 4 bases and the V segment lost 10 bases, leaving 10 bases of the junction unmatched. The CDR3 has 15 amino acids. CDR3 amino acids: CATSAGTGVYNEQFF. The CDR3, as DNA: TGTGCCACTAGTGCCGGGACAGGGGTGTACAATGAGCAGTTCTTC.

V usage is TRBV29-1 and J usage is TRBJ2-1; TRBD1 might be the D (5 bases). Germline CDR1 is SQVTM and CDR2 is ANQGSEA. V shed 7 bases and J shed 7 bases, with 11 bases lying between them. The CDR3 contains 11 residues. CDR3 sequence: CSAEGVNEQFF. The CDR3 DNA reads as TGCAGCGCCGAAGGGGTAAATGAGCAGTTCTTC.

The genes are TRBV19 and TRBJ2-1; 12 nucleotides match TRBD2. Germline V gene lookup returns CDR1 LNHDA and CDR2 SQIVND (reference sequence). The length of the CDR3 is 15 residues. The J segment lost 4 bases and the V segment lost 2 bases, leaving 0 bases of the junction unmatched. The DNA for the CDR3 is TGTGCCAGTAGTATAACTAGCGGGAGGTACAATGAGCAGTTCTTC. Translated, it gives CASSITSGRYNEQFF.

This clone was seen a single time. The chain has TRBV30 and TRBJ1-4, with D possibly matching TRBD1 (6 bases). The V end lost 4 bases, the J end lost 8 bases, and 17 bases lay between the germline ends. Germline loops: CDR1 GTSNPN, CDR2 SVGIG (reference sequence). The CDR3 contains 14 residues. The CDR3 DNA reads TGTGCCTGGACTTCGGTGGGGGCGCGGGAAAAACTGTTTTTT. It codes for CAWTSVGAREKLFF.

This clone was counted once. Compared with germline, one end of the junction differs, possibly owing to a read error. The chain employs TRBV28 and TRBJ2-1; possible D gene TRBD2, 6 bases. The germline gives CDR1 MDHEN, CDR2 SYDVKM. This CDR3 comprises 16 residues. The CDR3 sequence: CASCLSGGSGENEQFF. The CDR3 region has the DNA TGTGCCAGCTGTTTATCTGGGGGTTCGGGGGAGAATGAGCAGTTCTTC.

The gene calls are TRBV6-2 or TRBV6-3 and TRBJ2-5, with D possibly matching TRBD2 (5 bases). Trimming pared 1 base from V and 5 bases from J, leaving 5 bases between. CDR3 length: 12 amino acids. CDR1 is MNHEY and CDR2 is SVGEGT in the germline V gene. CDR3: CASSYWEETQYF. In DNA form, the CDR3 reads TGTGCCAGCAGTTACTGGGAGGAGACCCAGTACTTC.

The rearrangement uses TRBV12-5 and TRBJ1-1; D gene ambiguous. Trimming cost V 6 bases and J 5 bases, with 10 bases left between them. The CDR3 extends over 12 amino acids. The germline V gene encodes CDR1 LGHNT and CDR2 FRNRAP. CDR3 sequence (DNA): TGTGCTAGTGGCCCTGACACTACTGAAGCTTTCTTT. Translating it yields CASGPDTTEAFF. Full variable domain (outside the CDR3, taken from reference TRBV12-5 and TRBJ1-1): DARVTQTPRHKVTEMGQEVTMRCQPILGHNTVFWYRQTMMQGLELLAYFRNRAPLDDSGMPKDRFSAEMPDATLATLKIQPSEPRDSAVYFCASGPDTTEAFFGQGTRLTVV.

The rearrangement joins TRBV6-5 to TRBJ2-1, with 9 bases aligning to TRBD2. CDR3 length equals 15 residues. V shed 2 bases, J shed 6 bases, and the junction held 5 bases outside the gene matches. Germline CDR1 reads MNHEY; CDR2 reads SVGAGI. The CDR3: CASSYGSGSANEQFF. CDR3 nucleotides: TGTGCCAGCAGTTACGGTAGCGGGAGCGCCAATGAGCAGTTCTTC.

This clone is deemed medium-sized. V gene TRBV6-4 combines with J gene TRBJ2-1; D perhaps matches TRBD2 (5 bases). The CDR3 is made up of 13 amino acids. CDR1 and CDR2 (germline): MRHNA, SNTAGT. V was clipped by 0 bases and J by 9 bases, with 9 bases between them. In nucleotides, the CDR3 is TGTGCCAGCAGTGACTCCTACGAGGGTGAGCAGTTCTTC. Translating it yields CASSDSYEGEQFF.

With regard to this clone: The sample has other DNA sequences that encode this CDR3 too. The chain is built from TRBV3-1 (or the pseudogene TRBV3-2) and TRBJ1-3; no clear D. Deletions cut 1 base from V and 0 bases from J, with 7 bases between. The CDR3 extends over 15 amino acids. CDR1 and CDR2 from the germline V gene are LGHDT and YNNKEL (reference sequence). CDR3 nucleotides: TGTGCCAGCAGCCAAGGAGGAATCTCTGGAAACACCATATATTTT. This codes for CASSQGGISGNTIYF.

The chain is built from TRBV19 and TRBJ2-7; the D is unclear. The V gene lost 8 bases and the J gene lost 2 bases, with 10 bases spanning the gap. The CDR3 sequence is 12 residues long. Germline assignment: CDR1 LNHDA and CDR2 SQIVND (reference sequence). CDR3 bases: TGTGCCAGTGCCTCGGACCCCTACGAGCAGTACTTC. Amino acids: CASASDPYEQYF. Based on the CDR3 plus reference TRBV19 and TRBJ2-7, the full variable domain is DGGITQSPKYLFRKEGQNVTLSCEQNLNHDAMYWYRQDPGQGLRLIYYSQIVNDFQKGDIAEGYSVSREKKESFPLTVTSAQKNPTAFYLCASASDPYEQYFGPGTRLTVT.

The chain combines TRBV6-2 or TRBV6-3 with TRBJ2-3; D call uncertain. Germline V gene lookup returns CDR1 MNHEY and CDR2 SVGEGT. Trimming took 5 bases from V and 7 from J, leaving 7 bases between them. CDR3 length: 11 residues. The CDR3 nucleotides read TGTGCCAGCAGTCAAGGAAATACGCAGTATTTT. It specifies CASSQGNTQYF.

The chain has TRBV18 and TRBJ1-1, with D tentatively TRBD1 (5 bases). The CDR3 sequence is 12 residues long. Germline V gives CDR1 KGHSH, CDR2 LQKENI. V lost 2 bases to trimming and J lost 10 bases, with 11 bases between them. CDR3 sequence (DNA): TGTGCCAGCTCACCATCAGGGCCTGCAGCTTTCTTT. This sequence encodes CASSPSGPAAFF.

The V gene is TRBV29-1, the J gene TRBJ1-1, with 8 nucleotides matching TRBD1. Germline lookup yields CDR1 SQVTM and CDR2 ANQGSEA. The CDR3 extends over 13 amino acids. With 7 bases clipped from V and 5 bases from J, the junction kept 9 bases outside the gene matches. The CDR3 nucleotides read TGCAGCGCCGTAGCAGGGGGCGGTACTGAAGCTTTCTTT. As protein: CSAVAGGGTEAFF.

The genes are TRBV7-2 and TRBJ2-7; D not certain. Germline CDR1 is SGHTA and CDR2 is FQGNSA. This CDR3 is 13 amino acids long. The ends were cut back, 5 bases at V and 3 bases at J, with 11 bases in the middle. This CDR3 is CASSQRLLYEQYF. The DNA of the CDR3 is TGTGCCAGCAGCCAAAGGCTTCTCTACGAGCAGTACTTC.

This chain connects TRBV12-5 to TRBJ2-1; TRBD2 agrees at 13 bases. CDR1 is LGHNT, CDR2 FRNRAP, per germline. CDR3 size: 19 residues. V lost 7 bases and J lost 5; bases outside the gene matches: 17. The CDR3 nucleotides read TGTGCTAGTGCCCCGGGACTAGCGGGATCCCCCCCCTTTCACAATGAGCAGTTCTTC. Its translation is CASAPGLAGSPPFHNEQFF.

V usage is TRBV4-1 and J usage is TRBJ2-2, with D possibly matching TRBD1 (5 bases). Germline lookup yields CDR1 MGHRA and CDR2 YSYEKL. Trimming took off 5 bases at V and 1 base at J, with 5 bases between the two ends. This CDR3 has 13 amino acids. In DNA, the CDR3 is TGCGCCAGCAGCGGACAGAACACCGGGGAGCTGTTTTTT. Translated: CASSGQNTGELFF.

The chain carries TRBV18 and TRBJ1-2; D may be TRBD1 (5 bases). V shed 1 base and J shed 5 bases, with 20 bases lying between them. The germline V gene encodes CDR1 KGHSH and CDR2 LQKENI. The CDR3 spans 17 residues. The CDR3 DNA sequence: TGTGCCAGCTCACCACGATCTACGGGGGATGGGACTTATGGCTACACCTTC. Protein sequence: CASSPRSTGDGTYGYTF.

The CDR3 bases are TGTGCCACCAGTGATCGACGGAAGGAAGGGGAGCTGTTTTTT. Translating gives CATSDRRKEGELFF. The rearrangement links TRBV24-1 to TRBJ2-2; no reliable D call. The germline V gene encodes CDR1 KGHDR and CDR2 SFDVKD. V was trimmed by 3 bases and J by 8 bases, leaving 12 bases between them. This CDR3 region has 14 residues.

This sequence joins TRBV6-5 and TRBJ1-4, with D perhaps TRBD1 (5 bases). The CDR3 totals 14 residues. CDR1 is MNHEY, CDR2 SVGAGI, per germline. Trimming took 2 bases from V and 4 from J, leaving 8 bases between them. The CDR3 region is CASSYGTINEKLFF. The DNA for the CDR3 is TGTGCCAGCAGTTACGGGACCATTAATGAAAAACTGTTTTTT.

The V gene is TRBV5-1, the J gene TRBJ2-3; TRBD2 is a possible D gene (6 bases). The length of the CDR3 is 15 residues. V was cut by 3 bases and J by 8 bases, with 19 bases left in between. Germline CDR1 and CDR2: SGHRS and YFSETQ. CDR3 protein: CASSWGIGGVGTQYF. DNA for the CDR3: TGCGCCAGCAGCTGGGGGATCGGCGGGGTCGGTACGCAGTATTTT.

The rearrangement uses TRBV5-8 and TRBJ2-5; D not certain. The V gene's germline CDR1 is SGHTS and CDR2 YDEGEE. The CDR3 sequence is 15 residues long. V lost 0 bases, J lost 7 bases, and 16 bases lay in between. This CDR3 reads CASSLEGVKASTQYF. DNA of the CDR3: TGTGCCAGCAGCTTGGAAGGCGTGAAAGCTTCGACCCAGTACTTC.

V gene TRBV27 combines with J gene TRBJ2-7; possibly TRBD1 for D (6 bases). The V end was cut by 4 bases, the J end by 4 bases, with 11 bases between. The CDR3 extends over 13 amino acids. The V gene's germline CDR1 is MNHEY and CDR2 SMNVEV (reference sequence). This chain's CDR3 is CASSSTGSYEQYF. In DNA form, the CDR3 reads TGTGCCAGCAGTTCAACAGGGAGTTACGAGCAGTACTTC.

The chain uses TRBV11-3 and TRBJ2-7; the D gene is possibly TRBD2 (7 bases). Germline loops: CDR1 SGHNT, CDR2 YENEEA. There are 16 residues in the CDR3. V was clipped by 6 bases and J by 2 bases, with 20 bases between them. Here the CDR3 reads CASRKQGGARPYEQYF. In DNA form, the CDR3 reads TGTGCCAGCAGGAAACAGGGAGGGGCCCGCCCCTACGAGCAGTACTTC.

This clone appeared once. The chain uses TRBV7-9 and TRBJ2-2, with TRBD2 as a possible D gene (6 bases). V was cut by 0 bases and J by 4 bases, with 12 bases left in between. Germline values: CDR1 SEHNR, CDR2 FQNEAQ (reference sequence). The CDR3 length is 16 residues. Here the CDR3 DNA reads TGTGCCAGCAGCTTAGCTCGGGGGAGAGGCACCGGGGAGCTGTTTTTT. It encodes CASSLARGRGTGELFF.